The clone carrying this T cell receptor (beta chain) has only a few counts. These data originate in a study of blood T cell repertoires in COVID-19. Authors' methods: Estimation of nucleated cell counts was performed using reference gene primer amplification. Here immunoSEQ multiplex PCR was the method, and the copy in TCRdb shows in-frame clones only, minus some. For V, J and clone size, that table is used; D and trimming come from the DNA. Found here are about 210,000 clones, about four fifths of them singletons; the top ten hold about 2.3%. V lost 5 bases to trimming and J lost 5 bases; unmatched junction nucleotides: 10. Per the germline V gene, CDR1 is GTSNPN and CDR2 is SVGIG (reference sequence). The CDR3 spans 14 residues.

The sequenced material came from peripheral blood. This chain links TRBV30 with TRBJ1-2, with 8 bases matching TRBD1. The TCR sequence derives from a woman between 35 and 50 years old with active or convalescent COVID-19. CDR3 sequence: CAWRTGLPPYGYTF. The DNA for the CDR3 is TGTGCCTGGCGGACAGGGCTACCCCCTTATGGCTACACCTTC.